The 6 T cell receptor beta chains presented below share a single source sample, sequenced in a study of type 1 and type 2 diabetes patients. Amplification started from genomic DNA. Amplification of the beta chain CDR3 used 30 forward and 13 reverse multiplex primers. TCRdb independently ran MiXCR on the multiplex PCR reads; one entry per CDR3 protein. The repertoire has 250,000 or so distinct CDR3 sequences, more than 45% of them found once; the top ten carry roughly 15%. The material sequenced was peripheral blood mononuclear cells (PBMCs). Receptors were obtained from a man in his late teens or twenties with type 2 diabetes.

The V gene is TRBV2, the J gene TRBJ2-1, with TRBD1 matching over 8 bases. J was trimmed by 9 bases and V by 4 bases; bases with no gene match: 8. The germline gives CDR1 SNHLY, CDR2 FYNNEI. CDR3 length: 14 amino acids. CDR3 DNA: TGTGCCAGCAGTGGGACAGGGTCAGGGAGTGAGCAGTTCTTC. This gives the protein CASSGTGSGSEQFF.

This clonotype was detected only a few times. The chain is built from TRBV14 and TRBJ1-4; TRBD1 might be the D (6 bases). This CDR3 has 16 residues. Germline CDR1 SGHDN, CDR2 FVKESK. V gave up 5 bases and J gave up 8 bases, with 21 bases separating them. In DNA, the CDR3 is TGTGCCAGCAGCTCCCTGACAGGCTTCAAGGGCGAAAAACTGTTTTTT. Its protein product is CASSSLTGFKGEKLFF.

In its sample, this clonotype was seen a few times. The rearrangement links TRBV19 to TRBJ2-7, with TRBD1 matching over 7 bases. The trim removed 1 base at V and 2 bases at J, leaving 2 bases unmatched. The germline V gene encodes CDR1 LNHDA and CDR2 SQIVND (reference sequence). The CDR3 is made up of 14 amino acids. The CDR3 protein is CASSIAGTAYEQYF. In nucleotides, the CDR3 is TGTGCCAGTAGTATAGCCGGGACAGCCTACGAGCAGTACTTC.

The chain is built from TRBV28 and TRBJ1-1; D ambiguous. This CDR3 has 12 amino acids. Trimming cost V 8 bases and J 4 bases, with 11 bases left between them. The germline gives CDR1 MDHEN, CDR2 SYDVKM. Written as DNA, the CDR3 is TGTGCCAGCTTGGGGAGGTTCACTGAAGCTTTCTTT. Protein product: CASLGRFTEAFF. Together with reference TRBV28 and TRBJ1-1, the CDR3 gives the full variable domain: DVKVTQSSRYLVKRTGEKVFLECVQDMDHENMFWYRQDPGLGLRLIYFSYDVKMKEKGDIPEGYSVSREKKERFSLILESASTNQTSMYLCASLGRFTEAFFGQGTRLTVV.

Note on this clonotype: The junction does not match germline at one end; this may be a read error. The rearrangement links TRBV6-5 to TRBJ1-1, with 9 bases aligning to TRBD1. Germline lookup yields CDR1 MNHEY and CDR2 SVGAGI. The CDR3 is 15 amino acids. CDR3 sequence reads: CASSYSDRGNTEASF. In DNA form, the CDR3 reads TGTGCCAGCAGTTACTCGGACAGGGGAAACACTGAAGCTTCCTTT.

This rearrangement joins TRBV6-1 to TRBJ1-6, with D uncertain. The V gene lost 6 bases and the J gene lost 7 bases, with 16 bases spanning the gap. The CDR3 contains 15 residues. Per germline, CDR1 MNHNS and CDR2 SASEGT. Here the CDR3 DNA reads TGTGCCAGCAGCTCCTCGAGCCCAAGGAATTCACCCCTCCACTTT. Residues: CASSSSSPRNSPLHF.